Listed below are T cell receptor beta chains from one sample, sequenced in a study of Ad26.COV2.S vaccination and SARS-CoV-2 variants. The repertoire was sequenced with immunoSEQ multiplex PCR; TCRdb's copy has only in-frame clones and lacks some. The sample holds hundreds of thousands of clones, about 89% seen once. This specimen was peripheral blood, taken in a trial of Ad26.COV2.S vaccine versus placebo. All receptors come from a person between 18 and 59 years old who received the Ad26.COV2.S COVID-19 vaccine or a placebo. The CDR3 runs from the conserved cysteine through the conserved F or W. D genes are given only for firm matches. Where a row states a size, it is once, few, many or the class of an expanded clone; other rows omit it.

size,D,V,J,DNA,CDR3
.,.,TRBV18,TRBJ2-2,TGTGCCAGCTCACCACCGTCCACCGGGGAGCTGTTTTTT,CASSPPSTGELFF
.,.,TRBV18,TRBJ1-1,TGTGCCAGCTCTCCGCGGGGGGATATGGGCACTGAAGCTTTCTTT,CASSPRGDMGTEAFF
.,.,TRBV28,TRBJ2-5,TGTGCCAGCACCCCCACGAGCCGGGCCTCAACAAAGACCCAGTACTTC,CASTPTSRASTKTQYF
.,.,TRBV19,TRBJ1-5,TGTGCCAGTAGTATCCTAGCGGGGGCTCAGCCCCAGCATTTT,CASSILAGAQPQHF
.,.,TRBV4-3,TRBJ2-7,TGCGCCAGCAGCCAAGAGTGGGGACAAGTCTACGAGCAGTACTTC,CASSQEWGQVYEQYF
few,.,TRBV7-9,TRBJ2-3,TGTGCCAGCAGCTTAGCGACAGATACGCAGTATTTT,CASSLATDTQYF
once,.,TRBV7-9,TRBJ1-1,TGTGCCAGCAGCTCCCCAGGGGAGAACACTGAAGCTTTCTTT,CASSSPGENTEAFF
.,.,TRBV7-8,TRBJ2-6,TGTGCCAGCAGCCCTGTCTCTGGGGCCAACGTCCTGACTTTC,CASSPVSGANVLTF
.,TRBD1,TRBV7-2,TRBJ1-5,TGTGCCAGCAGCTCATTCGGACAGGGGGGAAATCAGCCCCAGCATTTT,CASSSFGQGGNQPQHF
once,.,TRBV25-1,TRBJ2-4,TGTGCCAGCAGCCGTCGGGACATTCAGTACTTC,CASSRRDIQYF
.,.,TRBV5-1,TRBJ2-2,TGCGCCAGCAGCTTGGGCCGACCCTCGAACACCGGGGAGCTGTTTTTT,CASSLGRPSNTGELFF
once,TRBD2,TRBV28,TRBJ2-7,TGTGCCAGCAGTTTACGGACTAGCGGGAGTGGCCACGAGCAGTACTTC,CASSLRTSGSGHEQYF
.,TRBD2,TRBV10-3,TRBJ2-2,TGTGCCATCAGATCGCGGGAGGGTTCTAACACCGGGGAGCTGTTTTTT,CAIRSREGSNTGELFF
.,.,TRBV19,TRBJ2-2,TGTGCCAGTACCCTACTCGGCGTAGGGGAGAACACCGGGGAGCTGTTTTTT,CASTLLGVGENTGELFF
.,.,TRBV7-3,TRBJ2-3,TGTGCCAGCAGCTGGGGTACAAAGGATACGCAGTATTTT,CASSWGTKDTQYF
.,.,TRBV5-5,TRBJ2-2,TGTGCCAGCAGTTATAGCTCGTCGAACACCGGGGAGCTGTTTTTT,CASSYSSSNTGELFF
few,.,TRBV6-1,TRBJ1-2,TGTGCCAGCAGTGAACGAGTGGAAAGGATCTATGGCTACACCTTC,CASSERVERIYGYTF
.,.,TRBV27,TRBJ2-7,TGTGCCAGCAGTTTATCGCAGACAGGTTCCTACGAGCAGTACTTC,CASSLSQTGSYEQYF
few,TRBD1,TRBV28,TRBJ1-5,TGTGCCAGCAGTGGACAGGCTCGGGGGAAGCATTTT,CASSGQARGKHF
.,.,TRBV9,TRBJ1-2,TGTGCCAGCTCCGCTGGGGTTTCCATTAGGGGCTACACCTTC,CASSAGVSIRGYTF
.,.,TRBV6-4,TRBJ2-1,TGTGCCAGCAGTGGCAATACCCCGGGAGCTGAGCAGTTCTTC,CASSGNTPGAEQFF
.,TRBD1,TRBV12-3/TRBV12-4,TRBJ2-2,TGTGCCAGCAGTGGACAGGGGACCGGGGAGCTGTTTTTT,CASSGQGTGELFF
.,.,TRBV2,TRBJ2-2,TGTGCCAGCAGTTACAGTCCCACCGGGGAGCTGTTTTTT,CASSYSPTGELFF
.,.,TRBV28,TRBJ1-3,TGTGCCAGCGCAACCCCTTTCTCTGGAAACACCATATATTTT,CASATPFSGNTIYF